This TCR beta chain stems from a study of human T cells and chemical hapten exposure. Study findings and constraints: Expanded TCRs created a significantly greater count of big CDR3 similarity clusters than controls did.

Original analysis: There were a median of roughly 100,000 TCRs per sample, with a range from about 20,000 to 700,000. TCRdb reprocessed the RACE reads via MiXCR and lists one record per CDR3 protein. The authors' filters were not applied to this entry. The data hold about 41,000 distinct CDR3 sequences, with less than 4% observed a single time. Time point indicated: patch test 2, 6 weeks after DPC sensitization. The sample's treatment: therapeutic diphenylcyclopropenone sensitization with weekly scalp DPC. Those who donated were patients with alopecia, 18 to 70 years of age, and suitable for DPC. This clonotype was observed a handful of times. What it binds is not known. The CDR3 covers 16 residues. The junction had 3 bases not matched to a gene; V was cut back by 8 bases and J by 2 bases. In germline, CDR1 is ENHRY, CDR2 SYGVKD.

This TCR came from a man aged 40-49 years with alopecia areata. Some clones in this sample may be carry-over from other donors' samples. This chain connects TRBV10-3 to TRBJ2-1; 16 bases line up with TRBD2. The source material was whole blood, sampled in connection with sensitization to the hapten diphenylcyclopropenone (DPC). CDR3 residues: CAIGTSGREAYNEQFF. DNA of the CDR3: TGTGCCATCGGGACTAGCGGGAGGGAGGCCTACAATGAGCAGTTCTTC.